This T cell receptor (beta chain) was recovered during a study of shared clonotypes between healthy human individuals. Germline V lookup: CDR1 MNHNY, CDR2 SVGAGI (reference sequence). The CDR3 runs to 16 residues. J was trimmed by 2 bases and V by 6 bases; bases with no gene match: 13. The assay was carried out at the deep level. Replicate PCRs from sorted subsets contained roughly 190 ng DNA, which is some 32,000 T cell genomes. TCRdb's copy holds only in-frame clones and misses some; the assay was immunoSEQ multiplex PCR. Here the sample spans 730,000 or so clones, about two thirds being singletons.

The genes are TRBV6-6 and TRBJ2-7; TRBD2 matches 7 bases. Material for sequencing was memory CD4+ T cells sorted from blood. The subset: CD45RA-negative fraction. This sequence originates from a woman between 25 and 40 years old in good health. CDR3 sequence: CASRGRGRGKTYEQYF. The CDR3 nucleotides read TGTGCCAGCAGAGGGAGGGGACGGGGGAAAACCTACGAGCAGTACTTC.